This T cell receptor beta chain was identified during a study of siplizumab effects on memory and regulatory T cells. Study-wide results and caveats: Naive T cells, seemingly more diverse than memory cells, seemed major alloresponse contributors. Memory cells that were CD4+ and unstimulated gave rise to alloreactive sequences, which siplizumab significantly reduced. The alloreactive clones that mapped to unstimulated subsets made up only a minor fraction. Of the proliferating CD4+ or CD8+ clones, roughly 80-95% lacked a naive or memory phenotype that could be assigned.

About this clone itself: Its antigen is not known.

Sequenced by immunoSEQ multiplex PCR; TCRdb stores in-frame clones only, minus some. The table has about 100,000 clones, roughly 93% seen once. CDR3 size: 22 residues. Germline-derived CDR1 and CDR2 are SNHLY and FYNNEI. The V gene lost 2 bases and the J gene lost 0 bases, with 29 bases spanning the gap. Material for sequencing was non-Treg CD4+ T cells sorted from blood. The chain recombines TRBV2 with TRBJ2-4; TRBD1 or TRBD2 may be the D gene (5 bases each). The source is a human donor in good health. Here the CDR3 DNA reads TGTGCCAGCAGTGAATGGGACGGAGCCCTCCGGGACCAGCTATTAGCCAAAAACATTCAGTACTTC. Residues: CASSEWDGALRDQLLAKNIQYF.